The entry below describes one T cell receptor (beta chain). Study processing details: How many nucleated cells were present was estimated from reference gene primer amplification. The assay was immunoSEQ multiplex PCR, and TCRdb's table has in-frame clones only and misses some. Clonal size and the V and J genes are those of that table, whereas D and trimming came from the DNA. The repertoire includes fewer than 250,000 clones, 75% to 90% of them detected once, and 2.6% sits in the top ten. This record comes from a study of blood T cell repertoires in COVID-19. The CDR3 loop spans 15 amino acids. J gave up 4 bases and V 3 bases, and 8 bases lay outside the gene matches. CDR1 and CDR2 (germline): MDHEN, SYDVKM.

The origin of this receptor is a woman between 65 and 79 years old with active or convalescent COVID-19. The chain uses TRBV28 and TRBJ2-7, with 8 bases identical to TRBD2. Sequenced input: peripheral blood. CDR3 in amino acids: CASSFPREGRYEQYF. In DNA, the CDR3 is TGTGCCAGCAGTTTCCCCCGGGAGGGACGGTACGAGCAGTACTTC.